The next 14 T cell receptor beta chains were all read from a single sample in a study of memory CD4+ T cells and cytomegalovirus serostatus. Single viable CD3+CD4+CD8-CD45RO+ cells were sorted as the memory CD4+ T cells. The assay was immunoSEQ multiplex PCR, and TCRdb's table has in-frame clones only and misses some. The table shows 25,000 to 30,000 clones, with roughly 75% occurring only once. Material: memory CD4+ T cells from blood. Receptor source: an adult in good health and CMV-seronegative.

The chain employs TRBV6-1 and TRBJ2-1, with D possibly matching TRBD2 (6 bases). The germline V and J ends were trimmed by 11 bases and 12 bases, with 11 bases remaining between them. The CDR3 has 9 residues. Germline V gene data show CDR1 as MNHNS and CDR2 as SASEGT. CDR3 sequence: CASAGGQFF. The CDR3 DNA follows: TGTGCCTCCGCCGGGGGGCAGTTCTTC.

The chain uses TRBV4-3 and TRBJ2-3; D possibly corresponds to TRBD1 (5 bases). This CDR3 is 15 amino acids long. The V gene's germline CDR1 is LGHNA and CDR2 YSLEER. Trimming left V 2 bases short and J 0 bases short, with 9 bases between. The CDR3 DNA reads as TGCGCCAGCAGCCAAACCCAGGGTAGCACAGATACGCAGTATTTT. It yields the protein CASSQTQGSTDTQYF.

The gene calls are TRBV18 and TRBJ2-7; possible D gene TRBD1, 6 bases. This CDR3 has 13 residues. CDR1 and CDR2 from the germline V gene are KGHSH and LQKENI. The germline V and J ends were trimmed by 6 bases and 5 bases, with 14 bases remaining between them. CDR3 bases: TGTGCCAGCTCCTCCGGACAGCGGAACGAGCAGTACTTC. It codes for CASSSGQRNEQYF.

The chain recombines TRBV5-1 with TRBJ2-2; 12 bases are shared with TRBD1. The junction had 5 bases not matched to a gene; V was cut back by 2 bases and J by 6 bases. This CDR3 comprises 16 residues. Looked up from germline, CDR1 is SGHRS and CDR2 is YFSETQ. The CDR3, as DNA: TGCGCCAGCAGCTTACCCGGGACAGGGGGCGCCGGGGAGCTGTTTTTT. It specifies CASSLPGTGGAGELFF.

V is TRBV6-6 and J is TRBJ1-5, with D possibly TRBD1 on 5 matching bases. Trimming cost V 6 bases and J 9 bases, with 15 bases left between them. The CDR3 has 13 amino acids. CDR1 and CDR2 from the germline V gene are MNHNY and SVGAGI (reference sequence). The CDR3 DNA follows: TGTGCCAGCAGGGGGGGAGAAAATGTGCCCCAGCATTTT. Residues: CASRGGENVPQHF.

CDR3 nucleotide sequence: TGTGCCAGCAGCTTAGGCAGCTACGAGCAGTACTTC. It encodes CASSLGSYEQYF. This chain uses TRBV7-2 with TRBJ2-7; D gene unclear. With 1 base removed from V and 3 bases from J, the gap between germline ends came to 4 bases. This CDR3 has 12 amino acids. Germline CDR1 SGHTA, CDR2 FQGNSA.

The CDR3 sequence: CASSGGQGAFDEQYF. For the CDR3, the DNA is TGTGCCAGCAGTGGGGGGCAGGGGGCTTTCGACGAGCAGTACTTC. V gene TRBV2 combines with J gene TRBJ2-7, with 8 bases fitting TRBD1. After removal of 4 bases from V and 5 bases from J, the junction contained 10 bases not matched to a gene. Germline CDR1 reads SNHLY; CDR2 reads FYNNEI. The CDR3 covers 15 residues.

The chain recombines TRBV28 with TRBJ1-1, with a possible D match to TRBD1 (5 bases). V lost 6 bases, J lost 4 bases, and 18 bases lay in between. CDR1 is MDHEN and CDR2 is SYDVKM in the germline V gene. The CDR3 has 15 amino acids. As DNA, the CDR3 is TGTGCCAGCAGGGGGCAGGGAATGGGGAGCACTGAAGCTTTCTTT. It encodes CASRGQGMGSTEAFF.

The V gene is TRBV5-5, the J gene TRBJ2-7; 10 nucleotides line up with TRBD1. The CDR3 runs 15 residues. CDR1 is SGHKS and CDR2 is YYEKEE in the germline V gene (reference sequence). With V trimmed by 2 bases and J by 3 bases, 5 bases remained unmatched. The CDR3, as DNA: TGTGCCAGCAGCTTCGGACAGGGGGATGTCTACGAGCAGTACTTC. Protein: CASSFGQGDVYEQYF. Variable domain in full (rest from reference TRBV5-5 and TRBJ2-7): DAGVTQSPTHLIKTRGQQVTLRCSPISGHKSVSWYQQVLGQGPQFIFQYYEKEERGRGNFPDRFSARQFPNYSSELNVNALLLGDSALYLCASSFGQGDVYEQYFGPGTRLTVT.

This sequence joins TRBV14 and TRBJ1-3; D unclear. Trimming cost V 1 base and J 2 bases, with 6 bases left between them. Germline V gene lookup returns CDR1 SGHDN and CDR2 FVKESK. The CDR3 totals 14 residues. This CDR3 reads CASSQGATGNTIYF. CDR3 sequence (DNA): TGTGCCAGCAGCCAAGGAGCCACTGGAAACACCATATATTTT. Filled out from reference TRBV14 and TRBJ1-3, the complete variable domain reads EAGVTQFPSHSVIEKGQTVTLRCDPISGHDNLYWYRRVMGKEIKFLLHFVKESKQDESGMPNNRFLAERTGGTYSTLKVQPAELEDSGVYFCASSQGATGNTIYFGEGSWLTVV.

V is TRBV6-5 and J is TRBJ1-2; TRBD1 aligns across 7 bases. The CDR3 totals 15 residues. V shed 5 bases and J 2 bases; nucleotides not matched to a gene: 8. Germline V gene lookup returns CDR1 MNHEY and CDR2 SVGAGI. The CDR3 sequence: CASSPPGQTNYGYTF. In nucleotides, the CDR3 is TGTGCCAGCAGTCCTCCGGGACAGACGAACTATGGCTACACCTTC.

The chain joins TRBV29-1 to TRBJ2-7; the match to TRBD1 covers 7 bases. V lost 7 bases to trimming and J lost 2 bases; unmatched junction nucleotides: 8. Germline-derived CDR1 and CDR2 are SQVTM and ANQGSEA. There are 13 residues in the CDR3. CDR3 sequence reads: CSGKSDRTYEQYF. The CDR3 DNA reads TGCAGCGGCAAATCGGACAGGACCTACGAGCAGTACTTC.

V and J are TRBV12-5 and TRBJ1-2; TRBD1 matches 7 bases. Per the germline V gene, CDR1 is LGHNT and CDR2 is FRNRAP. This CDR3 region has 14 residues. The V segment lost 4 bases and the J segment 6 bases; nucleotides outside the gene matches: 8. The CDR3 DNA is TGTGCTAGTGGTTCCAGGGACAGTGGTGATGGCTACACCTTC. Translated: CASGSRDSGDGYTF.

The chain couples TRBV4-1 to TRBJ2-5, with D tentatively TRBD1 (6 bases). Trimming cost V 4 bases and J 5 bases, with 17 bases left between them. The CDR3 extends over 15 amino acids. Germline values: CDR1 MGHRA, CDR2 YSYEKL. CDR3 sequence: CASSPSGQLGETQYF. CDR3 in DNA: TGCGCCAGCAGCCCCAGCGGACAGCTCGGGGAGACCCAGTACTTC.